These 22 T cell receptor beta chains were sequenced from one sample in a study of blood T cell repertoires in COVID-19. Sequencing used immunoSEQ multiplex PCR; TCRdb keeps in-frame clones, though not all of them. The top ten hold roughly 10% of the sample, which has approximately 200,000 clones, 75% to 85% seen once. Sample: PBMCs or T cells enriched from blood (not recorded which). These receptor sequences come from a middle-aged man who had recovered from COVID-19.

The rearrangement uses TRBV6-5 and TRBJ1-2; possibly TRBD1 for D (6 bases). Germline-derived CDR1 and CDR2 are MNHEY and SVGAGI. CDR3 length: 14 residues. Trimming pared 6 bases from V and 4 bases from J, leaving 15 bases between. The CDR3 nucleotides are TGTGCCAGCAGGGGGACAATTTCGGGCTATGGCTACACCTTC. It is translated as CASRGTISGYGYTF.

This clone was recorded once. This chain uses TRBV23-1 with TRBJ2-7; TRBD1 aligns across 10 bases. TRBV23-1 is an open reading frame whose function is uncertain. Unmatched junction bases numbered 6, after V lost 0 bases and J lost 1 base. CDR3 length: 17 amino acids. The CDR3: CASSQSGRDRGSYEQYV. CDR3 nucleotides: TGCGCCAGCAGTCAATCGGGGAGGGACAGGGGTTCCTACGAGCAGTACGTC.

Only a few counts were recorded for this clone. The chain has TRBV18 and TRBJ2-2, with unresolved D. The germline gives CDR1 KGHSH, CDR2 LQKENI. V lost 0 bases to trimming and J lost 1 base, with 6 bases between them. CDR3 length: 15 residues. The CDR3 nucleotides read TGTGCCAGCTCACCACCGTCTGTGAACACCGGGGAGCTGTTTTTT. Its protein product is CASSPPSVNTGELFF.

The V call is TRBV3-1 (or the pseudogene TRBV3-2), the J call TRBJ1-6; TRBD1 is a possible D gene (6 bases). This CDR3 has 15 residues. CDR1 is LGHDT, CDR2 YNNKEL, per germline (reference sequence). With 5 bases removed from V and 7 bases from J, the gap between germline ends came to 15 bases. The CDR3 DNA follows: TGTGCCAGCAGCTTGGCAGTAGGGGGAAATTCACCCCTCCACTTT. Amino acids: CASSLAVGGNSPLHF.

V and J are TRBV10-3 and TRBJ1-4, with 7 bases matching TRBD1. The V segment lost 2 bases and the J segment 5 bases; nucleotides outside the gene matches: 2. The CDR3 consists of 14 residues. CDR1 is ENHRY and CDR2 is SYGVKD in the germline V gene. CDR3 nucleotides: TGTGCCATCAGTGAGAGGGGGCCAAATGAAAAACTGTTTTTT. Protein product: CAISERGPNEKLFF.

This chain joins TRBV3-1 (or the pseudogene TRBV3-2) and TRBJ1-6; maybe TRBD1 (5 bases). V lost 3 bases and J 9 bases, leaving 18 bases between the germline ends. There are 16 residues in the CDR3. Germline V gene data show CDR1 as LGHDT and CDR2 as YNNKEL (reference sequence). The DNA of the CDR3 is TGTGCCAGCAGCCACGGTCTAACAGGTGAAACTTCACCCCTCCACTTT. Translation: CASSHGLTGETSPLHF.

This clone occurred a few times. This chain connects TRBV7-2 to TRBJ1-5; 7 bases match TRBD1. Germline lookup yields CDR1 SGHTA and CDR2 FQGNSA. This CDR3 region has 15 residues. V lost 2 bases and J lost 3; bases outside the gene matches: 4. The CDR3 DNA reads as TGTGCCAGCAGCTTAAACAGGGGATCCAATCAGCCCCAGCATTTT. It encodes CASSLNRGSNQPQHF.

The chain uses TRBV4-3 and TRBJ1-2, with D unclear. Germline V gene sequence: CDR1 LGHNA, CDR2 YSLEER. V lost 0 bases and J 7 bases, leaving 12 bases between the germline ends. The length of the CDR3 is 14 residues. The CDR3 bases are TGCGCCAGCAGCCAAGATCTTCGCGACACTGGCTACACCTTC. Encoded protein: CASSQDLRDTGYTF.

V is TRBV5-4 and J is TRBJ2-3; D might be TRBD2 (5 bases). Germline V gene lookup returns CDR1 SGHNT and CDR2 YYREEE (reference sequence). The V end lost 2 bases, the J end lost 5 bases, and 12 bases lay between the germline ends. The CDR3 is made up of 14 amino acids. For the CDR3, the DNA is TGTGCCAGCAGCTTTACTTCGGCGGGAGATACGCAGTATTTT. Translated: CASSFTSAGDTQYF.

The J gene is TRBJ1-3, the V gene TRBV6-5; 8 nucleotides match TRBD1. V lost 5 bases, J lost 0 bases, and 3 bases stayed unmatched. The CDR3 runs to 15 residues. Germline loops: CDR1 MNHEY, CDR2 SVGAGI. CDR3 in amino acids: CASSKGQVSGNTIYF. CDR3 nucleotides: TGTGCCAGCAGTAAGGGACAGGTCTCTGGAAACACCATATATTTT.

The DNA for the CDR3 is TGTGCCAGCAGTGAGCTTCCCTACACTAGCGGGATGTCTAATGAGCAGTTCTTC. Amino acid sequence: CASSELPYTSGMSNEQFF. The gene calls are TRBV6-1 and TRBJ2-1, with TRBD2 matching 10 bases. Germline V gene data show CDR1 as MNHNS and CDR2 as SASEGT. V lost 3 bases and J lost 7; bases outside the gene matches: 15. This CDR3 is 18 amino acids long.

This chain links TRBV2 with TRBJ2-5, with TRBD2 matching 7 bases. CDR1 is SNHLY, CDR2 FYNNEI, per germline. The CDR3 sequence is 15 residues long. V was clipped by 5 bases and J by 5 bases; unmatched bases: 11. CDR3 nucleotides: TGTGCCAGCAGTCCCGACACGGGAGGCGAGGAGACCCAGTACTTC. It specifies CASSPDTGGEETQYF.

CDR3 sequence (DNA): TGCGCCAGCAGCTTGACGCCAGGCCCTAATGAAAAACTGTTTTTT. As protein: CASSLTPGPNEKLFF. The rearrangement uses TRBV5-1 and TRBJ1-4; D not resolved. The length of the CDR3 is 15 residues. Trimming took 1 base from V and 3 from J, leaving 10 bases between them. Germline V gene lookup returns CDR1 SGHRS and CDR2 YFSETQ.

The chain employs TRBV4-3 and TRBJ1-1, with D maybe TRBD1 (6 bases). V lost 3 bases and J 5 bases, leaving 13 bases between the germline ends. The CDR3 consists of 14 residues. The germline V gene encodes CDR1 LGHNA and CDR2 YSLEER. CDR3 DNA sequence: TGCGCCAGCAGCCAGCGAGGGGGGGGGACTGAAGCTTTCTTT. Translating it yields CASSQRGGGTEAFF.

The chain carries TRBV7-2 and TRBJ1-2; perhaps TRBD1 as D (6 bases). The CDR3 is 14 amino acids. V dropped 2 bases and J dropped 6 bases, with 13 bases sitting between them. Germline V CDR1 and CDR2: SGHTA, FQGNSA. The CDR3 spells CASSLLGGAHGYTF. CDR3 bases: TGTGCCAGCAGCTTATTGGGGGGGGCGCATGGCTACACCTTC.

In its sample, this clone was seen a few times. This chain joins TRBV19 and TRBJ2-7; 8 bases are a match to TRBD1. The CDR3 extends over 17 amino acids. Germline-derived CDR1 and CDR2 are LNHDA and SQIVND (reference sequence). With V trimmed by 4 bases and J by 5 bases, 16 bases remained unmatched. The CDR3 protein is CASSTPAGTGPTHEQYF. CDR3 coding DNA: TGTGCCAGTAGTACCCCAGCCGGGACAGGTCCTACCCACGAGCAGTACTTC.

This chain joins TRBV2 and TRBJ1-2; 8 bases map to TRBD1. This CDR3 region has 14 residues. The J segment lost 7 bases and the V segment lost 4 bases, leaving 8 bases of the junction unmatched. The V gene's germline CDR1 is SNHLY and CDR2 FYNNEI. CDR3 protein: CASSVDRGRSGYTF. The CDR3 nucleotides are TGTGCCAGCAGTGTCGACAGGGGCCGAAGTGGCTACACCTTC.

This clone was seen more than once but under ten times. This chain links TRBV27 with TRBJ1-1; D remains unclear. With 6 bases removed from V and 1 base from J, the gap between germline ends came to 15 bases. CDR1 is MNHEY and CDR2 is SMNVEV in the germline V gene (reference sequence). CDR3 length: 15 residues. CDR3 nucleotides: TGTGCCAGCAGATCCCCTCATGGAGCGAACACTGAAGCTTTCTTT. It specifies CASRSPHGANTEAFF.

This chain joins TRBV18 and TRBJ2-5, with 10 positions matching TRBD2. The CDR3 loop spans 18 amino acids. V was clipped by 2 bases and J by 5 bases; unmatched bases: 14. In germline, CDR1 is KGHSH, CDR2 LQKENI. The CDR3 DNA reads TGTGCCAGCTCACCAGCCCCTCAACTAGCGGGAAGAGAGGAGACCCAGTACTTC. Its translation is CASSPAPQLAGREETQYF.

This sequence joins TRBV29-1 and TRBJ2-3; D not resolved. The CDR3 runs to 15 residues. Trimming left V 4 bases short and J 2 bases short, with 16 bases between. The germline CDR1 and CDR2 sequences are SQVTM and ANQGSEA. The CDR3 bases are TGCAGCGTTGTTGAGGCAGCCCATCTCACAGATACGCAGTATTTT. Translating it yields CSVVEAAHLTDTQYF.

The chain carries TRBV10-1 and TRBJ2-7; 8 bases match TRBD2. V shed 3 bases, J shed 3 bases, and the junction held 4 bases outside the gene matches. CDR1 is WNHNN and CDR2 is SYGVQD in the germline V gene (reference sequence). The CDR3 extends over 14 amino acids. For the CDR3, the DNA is TGCGCCAGCAGTGATACTAGCGGAGACTACGAGCAGTACTTC. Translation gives CASSDTSGDYEQYF.

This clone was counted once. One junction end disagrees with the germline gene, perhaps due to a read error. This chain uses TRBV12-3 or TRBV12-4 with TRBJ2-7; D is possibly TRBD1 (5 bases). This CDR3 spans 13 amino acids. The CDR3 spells CASSILRQGHHFF. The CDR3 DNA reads TGTGCCAGCAGCATCCTCCGGCAGGGCCATCATTTCTTC.